This entry lists 22 T cell receptor beta chains sequenced from one sample in a study of human T cells and chemical hapten exposure. TCRdb passed the RACE reads through MiXCR, listing each CDR3 protein once. The data contain about 84,000 distinct CDR3 sequences, 10% to 13% of them singletons. Noted time point: patch test 2, 6 weeks after DPC sensitization. As for treatment: therapeutic diphenylcyclopropenone sensitization with weekly scalp DPC. Sequenced here: whole blood, sampled in connection with sensitization to the hapten diphenylcyclopropenone (DPC). Every receptor here comes from a woman aged 25 to 39 with alopecia areata. Some clones in this sample may be carry-over from other donors' samples.

This clonotype was detected ten times or more. The chain combines TRBV5-1 with TRBJ2-1, with D maybe TRBD2 (6 bases). V gave up 3 bases and J gave up 0 bases, with 10 bases separating them. The CDR3 covers 15 residues. Looked up from germline, CDR1 is SGHRS and CDR2 is YFSETQ. CDR3 amino acids: CASSSGRNSYNEQFF. As DNA, the CDR3 is TGCGCCAGCAGCTCTGGGAGGAACTCCTACAATGAGCAGTTCTTC.

This clonotype was observed many times. This chain uses TRBV29-1 with TRBJ1-1; D not resolved. CDR1 SQVTM and CDR2 ANQGSEA come from the germline V gene. This CDR3 region has 12 residues. Trimming took off 6 bases at V and 4 bases at J, with 12 bases between the two ends. CDR3 sequence (DNA): TGCAGCGTGGCCCGCCGTACCACTGAAGCTTTCTTT. Translating gives CSVARRTTEAFF.

This clonotype came up a few times. The rearrangement joins TRBV29-1 to TRBJ1-1; TRBD1 aligns across 7 bases. This CDR3 is built from 14 residues. CDR1 and CDR2 from the germline V gene are SQVTM and ANQGSEA. V lost 6 bases to trimming and J lost 9 bases; unmatched junction nucleotides: 16. The CDR3 loop reads CSVDRKNRGRQAFF. CDR3 in DNA: TGCAGCGTGGACCGTAAAAACAGGGGCAGACAAGCTTTCTTT.

V gene TRBV7-2 combines with J gene TRBJ2-1, with D perhaps matching TRBD2 (6 bases). V was cut by 5 bases and J by 0 bases, with 11 bases left in between. CDR3 length: 15 residues. Germline V gene lookup returns CDR1 SGHTA and CDR2 FQGNSA. CDR3 DNA: TGTGCCAGCAGCCCGGCGGGAAGCTCCTACAATGAGCAGTTCTTC. The encoded protein is CASSPAGSSYNEQFF. The whole variable domain, filled in from reference TRBV7-2 and TRBJ2-1, reads GAGVSQSPSNKVTEKGKDVELRCDPISGHTALYWYRQSLGQGLEFLIYFQGNSAPDKSGLPSDRFSAERTGGSVSTLTIQRTQQEDSAVYLCASSPAGSSYNEQFFGPGTRLTVL.

This clonotype has just a few counts. The rearrangement joins TRBV12-3 or TRBV12-4 to TRBJ2-1; D may match TRBD1 or TRBD2 (5 bases each). This CDR3 comprises 14 residues. V lost 8 bases to trimming and J lost 8 bases, with 19 bases between them. The CDR3 region is CASANLPGAYEQFF. In nucleotides, the CDR3 is TGTGCCAGCGCGAACTTACCCGGGGCGTATGAGCAGTTCTTC.

This clonotype was observed a handful of times. The rearrangement uses TRBV6-5 and TRBJ2-7; 8 nucleotides line up with TRBD1. The CDR3 totals 17 residues. CDR1 MNHEY and CDR2 SVGAGI come from the germline V gene. With V trimmed by 8 bases and J by 2 bases, 17 bases remained unmatched. CDR3 in DNA: TGTGCCAGCCGACGGTCCTGGAGGACAGGGAAGACCTACGAGCAGTACTTC. Amino acid sequence: CASRRSWRTGKTYEQYF.

The J gene is TRBJ2-1, the V gene TRBV20-1, with TRBD2 matching over 13 bases. This CDR3 comprises 18 residues. Losses at the gene ends were 6 bases for V and 5 bases for J; bases not matched to a gene: 16. Germline values: CDR1 DFQATT, CDR2 SNEGSKA (reference sequence). This CDR3 reads CSAQPTGTSGTPHNEQFF. CDR3 in DNA: TGCAGTGCCCAACCGACAGGGACTAGCGGGACCCCCCACAATGAGCAGTTCTTC.

This clonotype was observed at least ten times. The chain is built from TRBV25-1 and TRBJ1-6; D ambiguous. Germline V gene lookup returns CDR1 MGHDK and CDR2 SYGVNS. The CDR3 length is 14 residues. V lost 7 bases and J lost 8, with 15 bases in between. The chain's CDR3 is CASTPVGTHSPLHF. Here the CDR3 DNA reads TGTGCCAGCACCCCCGTCGGAACGCATTCACCCCTCCACTTT.

This clonotype appeared a few times. The chain combines TRBV29-1 with TRBJ2-7; D is ambiguous. The CDR3 covers 13 residues. Germline lookup yields CDR1 SQVTM and CDR2 ANQGSEA. The germline V and J ends were trimmed by 5 bases and 0 bases, with 11 bases remaining between them. The CDR3 DNA follows: TGCAGCGTTTTCCTTCCGAGCTCCTACGAGCAGTACTTC. It is translated as CSVFLPSSYEQYF.

This clonotype appeared many times. The chain combines TRBV6-1 with TRBJ2-1; TRBD1 might be the D (6 bases). In germline, CDR1 is MNHNS, CDR2 SASEGT. There are 14 residues in the CDR3. V lost 5 bases to trimming and J lost 7 bases, with 15 bases between them. The CDR3 is CASSIRQAGNEQFF. The CDR3 nucleotides read TGTGCCAGCAGTATTCGACAGGCCGGGAATGAGCAGTTCTTC.

This clonotype was recorded many times. The chain has TRBV10-3 and TRBJ1-2; 7 bases are a match to TRBD1. V dropped 6 bases and J dropped 7; count of bases not matched to a gene: 8. Germline V gene lookup returns CDR1 ENHRY and CDR2 SYGVKD. The CDR3 loop spans 13 amino acids. CDR3 in amino acids: CAISQTGPGGYTF. The CDR3 coding sequence is TGTGCCATCAGCCAGACAGGGCCAGGTGGCTACACCTTC.

This clonotype was seen repeatedly, ten times or more. This chain uses TRBV5-4 with TRBJ2-5; 9 nucleotides match TRBD2. Germline V gene lookup returns CDR1 SGHNT and CDR2 YYREEE (reference sequence). The CDR3 loop spans 16 amino acids. V lost 3 bases and J lost 5; bases outside the gene matches: 11. The CDR3 sequence: CASSSHAAGGGETQYF. The CDR3 region has the DNA TGTGCCAGCAGCTCGCACGCAGCGGGAGGCGGGGAGACCCAGTACTTC. Full variable domain (rest looked up from reference TRBV5-4 and TRBJ2-5): ETGVTQSPTHLIKTRGQQVTLRCSSQSGHNTVSWYQQALGQGPQFIFQYYREEENGRGNFPPRFSGLQFPNYSSELNVNALELDDSALYLCASSSHAAGGGETQYFGPGTRLLVL.

This clonotype turned up a few times. The CDR3, as DNA: TGTGCCAGCAGCCCCATCGTAGGGGGCGGGGAGCTGTTTTTT. It translates to CASSPIVGGGELFF. This rearrangement joins TRBV4-2 to TRBJ2-2; D might be TRBD1 (6 bases). There are 14 residues in the CDR3. V shed 4 bases and J shed 7 bases, with 13 bases lying between them. Germline assignment: CDR1 LGHNA and CDR2 YNFKEQ.

This clonotype has ten or more counts. The CDR3 coding sequence is TGTGCCAGCTCACCGGACCGGGACTGGCCATATACGCAGTATTTT. The encoded protein is CASSPDRDWPYTQYF. The V gene is TRBV18, the J gene TRBJ2-3; maybe TRBD2 (6 bases). The germline gives CDR1 KGHSH, CDR2 LQKENI. Trimming removed 3 bases at V and 7 bases at J, with 17 bases between. This CDR3 contains 15 residues.

This clonotype showed up many times. V is TRBV3-1 and J is TRBJ1-1; TRBD1 is a possible D gene (5 bases). The CDR3 sequence is 16 residues long. Germline V lookup: CDR1 LGHDT, CDR2 YNNKEL (reference sequence). Trimming cost V 1 base and J 0 bases, with 12 bases left between them. In nucleotides, the CDR3 is TGTGCCAGCAGCCAAGTTGGGGGAATACTGAACACTGAAGCTTTCTTT. Translation: CASSQVGGILNTEAFF. The full variable domain, with the rest looked up from reference TRBV3-1 and TRBJ1-1, is DTAVSQTPKYLVTQMGNDKSIKCEQNLGHDTMYWYKQDSKKFLKIMFSYNNKELIINETVPNRFSPKSPDKAHLNLHINSLELGDSAVYFCASSQVGGILNTEAFFGQGTRLTVV.

This clonotype was picked up a small number of times. The V call is TRBV28, the J call TRBJ1-6, with D unresolved. Germline loops: CDR1 MDHEN, CDR2 SYDVKM. The CDR3 loop spans 12 amino acids. Trimming left V 9 bases short and J 10 bases short, with 13 bases between. The CDR3: CASGAVGSPLHF. The CDR3 DNA follows: TGTGCCAGTGGTGCGGTCGGATCACCCCTCCACTTT.

The chain employs TRBV10-3 and TRBJ2-1; D remains ambiguous. The CDR3 is 13 residues long. The V gene lost 4 bases and the J gene lost 5 bases, with 9 bases spanning the gap. Germline CDR1 reads ENHRY; CDR2 reads SYGVKD. The CDR3: CAISVGQDNEQFF. The CDR3 DNA follows: TGTGCCATCAGTGTAGGGCAGGACAATGAGCAGTTCTTC.

This clonotype was detected only a few times. The chain joins TRBV10-3 to TRBJ2-1, with unresolved D. Germline V CDR1 and CDR2: ENHRY, SYGVKD. CDR3 size: 13 residues. V was trimmed by 8 bases and J by 0 bases, leaving 8 bases between them. The CDR3 DNA reads TGTGCCATCGGACCGCGCTCCTACAATGAGCAGTTCTTC. It codes for CAIGPRSYNEQFF.

This clonotype came up a few times. The chain joins TRBV20-1 to TRBJ2-3; D is possibly TRBD2 (6 bases). The CDR3 contains 13 residues. Germline V lookup: CDR1 DFQATT, CDR2 SNEGSKA (reference sequence). V was trimmed by 3 bases and J by 3 bases, leaving 10 bases between them. CDR3: CSAREGGTDTQYF. CDR3 DNA sequence: TGCAGTGCTAGGGAGGGTGGGACAGATACGCAGTATTTT.

This clonotype was picked up a small number of times. The rearrangement uses TRBV2 and TRBJ2-3; D may be TRBD2 (6 bases). V dropped 10 bases and J dropped 0 bases, with 8 bases sitting between them. CDR1 and CDR2 (germline): SNHLY, FYNNEI. This CDR3 is 12 amino acids long. The CDR3 loop is CAIGTSTDTQYF. The CDR3 DNA sequence: TGTGCCATTGGGACTAGCACAGATACGCAGTATTTT. The whole variable domain, filled in from reference TRBV2 and TRBJ2-3, reads EPEVTQTPSHQVTQMGQEVILRCVPISNHLYFYWYRQILGQKVEFLVSFYNNEISEKSEIFDDQFSVERPDGSNFTLKIRSTKLEDSAMYFCAIGTSTDTQYFGPGTRLTVL.

This clonotype was seen a few times. This chain joins TRBV9 and TRBJ1-3; D possibly corresponds to TRBD1 (5 bases). Trimming pared 0 bases from V and 0 bases from J, leaving 13 bases between. Germline V gene lookup returns CDR1 SGDLS and CDR2 YYNGEE. The CDR3 has 17 amino acids. Here the CDR3 DNA reads TGTGCCAGCAGCGTAGCGGGGGGTCCTAACTCTGGAAACACCATATATTTT. This sequence encodes CASSVAGGPNSGNTIYF.

The gene calls are TRBV28 and TRBJ2-7, with 9 nucleotides matching TRBD2. This CDR3 spans 12 amino acids. Trimming took 8 bases from V and 4 from J; bases not matched to a gene: 3. CDR1 is MDHEN and CDR2 is SYDVKM in the germline V gene. The CDR3 reads CASGREGYEQYF. CDR3 DNA: TGTGCCAGCGGGCGGGAGGGTTACGAGCAGTACTTC. Based on the CDR3 plus reference TRBV28 and TRBJ2-7, the full variable domain is DVKVTQSSRYLVKRTGEKVFLECVQDMDHENMFWYRQDPGLGLRLIYFSYDVKMKEKGDIPEGYSVSREKKERFSLILESASTNQTSMYLCASGREGYEQYFGPGTRLTVT.